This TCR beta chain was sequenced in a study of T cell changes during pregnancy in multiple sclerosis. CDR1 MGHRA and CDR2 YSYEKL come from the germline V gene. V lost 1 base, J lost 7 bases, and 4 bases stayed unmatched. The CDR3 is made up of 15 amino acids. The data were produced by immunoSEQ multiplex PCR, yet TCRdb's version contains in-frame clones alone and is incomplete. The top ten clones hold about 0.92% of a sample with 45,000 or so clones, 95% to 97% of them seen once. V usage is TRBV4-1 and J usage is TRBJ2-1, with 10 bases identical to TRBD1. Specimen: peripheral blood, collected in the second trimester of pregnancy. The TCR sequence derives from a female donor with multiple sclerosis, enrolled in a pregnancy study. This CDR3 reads CASSQGQGAGNEQFF. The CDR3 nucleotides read TGCGCCAGCAGCCAAGGACAGGGGGCCGGAAATGAGCAGTTCTTC.